This T cell receptor beta chain originates from a study of T cells in Graves' hyperthyroidism and ophthalmopathy. Study-wide results and limits: Peripheral blood also featured most of the thyroid clonotypes expanded above 0.001.

The germline V and J ends were trimmed by 7 bases and 2 bases, with 6 bases remaining between them. The germline CDR1 and CDR2 sequences are SGHAT and FQNNGV. The CDR3 extends over 11 amino acids. This clonotype was recorded at least ten times. Its antigen is not known. Amplified TCR beta CDR3 regions came from RNA transcripts. HTBI primers drove first-round RT-PCR of the TCR CDR3. Each CDR3 protein gets one entry after TCRdb re-called the multiplex PCR reads with MiXCR. Of roughly 560,000 distinct CDR3 sequences listed, 14% to 15% are singletons. Diagnoses were established using clinical symptoms, serum thyroxine and TRAb, thyroid ultrasound and orbital computed tomography. Fresh 10 ml peripheral blood yielded PBMCs.

This TCR was recovered from a middle-aged woman with Graves' ophthalmopathy. Material: blood. The chain has TRBV11-2 and TRBJ2-7; D is unclear. CDR3 in DNA: TGTGCCAGCATGGCGGCCTACGAGCAGTACTTC. Amino acid sequence: CASMAAYEQYF.